The present T cell receptor beta chain was sequenced within a study of blood T cell repertoires in COVID-19. Comments on this clone: The junction and the germline gene differ at one end; a read error may be behind it.

Profiling relied on immunoSEQ multiplex PCR, and the TCRdb table lists in-frame clones only, not all of them. The sample contains roughly 200,000 clones, 75% to 90% of which appear only once. The germline V gene encodes CDR1 LNHDA and CDR2 SQIVND (reference sequence). This CDR3 is 15 amino acids long. This chain uses TRBV19 with TRBJ2-1, with TRBD1 matching over 12 bases. What was sequenced was peripheral blood. This TCR came from a man in his fifties or sixties with acute or convalescent COVID-19. CDR3 sequence: CASSRDRGPNKEQFF. The DNA of the CDR3 is TGTGCCAGTAGTAGGGACAGGGGGCCCAACAAGGAGCAGTTCTTC.